This T cell receptor beta chain was recorded in a study of blood T cell repertoires in COVID-19. Turning to the study itself: Researchers got acute and convalescent COVID-19 samples from the United States, Italy and Spain. PBMCs, B-cell-depleted T cells, or T cells provided the cDNA or gDNA that made up the material.

Under the authors' procedure: Quantification of nucleated cells was approximated via reference gene primer amplification. Generated by immunoSEQ multiplex PCR, the TCRdb table keeps only in-frame clones and is missing some. Clone size and the V and J calls come from that table; the DNA yielded D and trimming. The sample consists of 140,000 to 150,000 clones, 80% to 85% of them appearing once. Sample: peripheral blood. This receptor was taken from a human donor in a cohort sampled during active COVID-19.

The DNA for the CDR3 is TGTGCCAGCAGCTTAGGAAGTAGCGGAGTATACGAGCAGTACTTC. This encodes CASSLGSSGVYEQYF. The rearrangement links TRBV7-9 to TRBJ2-7; D is possibly TRBD2 (6 bases). The V end was cut by 1 base, the J end by 4 bases, with 14 bases between. The CDR3 runs to 15 residues. Germline V CDR1 and CDR2: SEHNR, FQNEAQ (reference sequence).